These 5 T cell receptor beta chains were sequenced from one sample in a study of blood T cell repertoires in COVID-19. Sequencing used immunoSEQ multiplex PCR; TCRdb keeps in-frame clones, though not all of them. The sample includes roughly 72,000 clones, roughly 80% of them seen just once. Material for sequencing was peripheral blood. All receptors derive from a man between 65 and 85 years old who had recovered from COVID-19.

The CDR3 is CASSLSGNQPQHF. DNA of the CDR3: TGTGCCAGCAGCCTTTCGGGGAATCAGCCCCAGCATTTT. The chain recombines TRBV12-3 or TRBV12-4 with TRBJ1-5, with D hard to call. The CDR3 length is 13 residues. The ends were cut back, 6 bases at V and 4 bases at J, with 10 bases in the middle.

This chain connects TRBV19 to TRBJ2-3; 10 bases are shared with TRBD2. The CDR3 loop spans 15 amino acids. CDR1 is LNHDA and CDR2 is SQIVND in the germline V gene (reference sequence). V was pared by 5 bases and J by 2 bases, with 4 bases of the junction left unmatched. CDR3 DNA: TGTGCCAGTAGTTCTACTAGCGGGAACACAGATACGCAGTATTTT. Residues: CASSSTSGNTDTQYF. Combining the CDR3 with reference TRBV19 and TRBJ2-3 gives the whole variable domain DGGITQSPKYLFRKEGQNVTLSCEQNLNHDAMYWYRQDPGQGLRLIYYSQIVNDFQKGDIAEGYSVSREKKESFPLTVTSAQKNPTAFYLCASSSTSGNTDTQYFGPGTRLTVL.

This rearrangement joins TRBV18 to TRBJ1-5; D not certain. Trimming left V 2 bases short and J 3 bases short, with 14 bases between. Germline assignment: CDR1 KGHSH and CDR2 LQKENI. The CDR3 loop spans 16 amino acids. The CDR3 is CASSPSSDPINQPQHF. CDR3 DNA: TGTGCCAGCTCACCATCCAGTGATCCGATCAATCAGCCCCAGCATTTT.

J is TRBJ2-1 and V is TRBV5-1; D is unclear. Trimming took 7 bases from V and 5 from J, leaving 13 bases between them. The germline gives CDR1 SGHRS, CDR2 YFSETQ. The CDR3 has 13 amino acids. CDR3 sequence reads: CASEVGDNNEQFF. Written as DNA, the CDR3 is TGCGCCAGCGAGGTCGGCGATAACAATGAGCAGTTCTTC.

The table lists this clone with a count of one. This sequence joins TRBV4-3 and TRBJ2-3, with 10 bases aligning to TRBD2. The length of the CDR3 is 17 residues. Looked up from germline, CDR1 is LGHNA and CDR2 is YSLEER. Unmatched junction bases numbered 9, after V lost 2 bases and J lost 4 bases. DNA for the CDR3: TGCGCCAGCAGCCAAAAAGGTAGCGGGAGGATCGCAGATACGCAGTATTTT. It encodes CASSQKGSGRIADTQYF.